Below are 14 T cell receptor beta chains sequenced from a single sample in a study of blood T cell repertoires in COVID-19 (dated by TCRdb to 2020 to 2021). Library preparation used the immunoSEQ multiplex PCR assay. As stored in TCRdb, this immuneACCESS dataset retains in-frame rearrangements with V and J assigned. A fraction of the clones does not appear; measured against another copy, unresolved V genes explain less than half of the discrepancy, and the remainder lacks a known reason. For this sample the table gives under 200,000 clones, of which roughly nine tenths were detected only once. The ten top clones hold roughly 0.56% of the sample. The sample was peripheral blood. The receptors shown here come from a man aged 45-65 years with acute or convalescent COVID-19.

The chain links TRBV18 to TRBJ2-3; 7 nucleotides align to TRBD2. CDR3 length: 15 amino acids. Trimming at V came to 2 bases and at J to 0 bases, leaving 2 bases not matched to a gene. CDR1 and CDR2 (germline): KGHSH, LQKENI. DNA of the CDR3: TGTGCCAGCTCACCAACGCGGGGGAGCACAGATACGCAGTATTTT. Translating it yields CASSPTRGSTDTQYF.

The rearrangement links TRBV5-1 to TRBJ2-5, with 7 positions matching TRBD2. Germline V CDR1 and CDR2: SGHRS, YFSETQ. J was trimmed by 3 bases and V by 0 bases; bases with no gene match: 8. CDR3 length: 16 amino acids. CDR3: CASSLGSGTIKETQYF. The DNA for the CDR3 is TGCGCCAGCAGCTTGGGCTCCGGGACTATCAAAGAGACCCAGTACTTC. Based on the CDR3 plus reference TRBV5-1 and TRBJ2-5, the full variable domain is KAGVTQTPRYLIKTRGQQVTLSCSPISGHRSVSWYQQTPGQGLQFLFEYFSETQRNKGNFPGRFSGRQFSNSRSEMNVSTLELGDSALYLCASSLGSGTIKETQYFGPGTRLLVL.

The chain links TRBV16 to TRBJ2-1, with D uncertain. The V end was cut by 1 base, the J end by 5 bases, with 12 bases between. CDR3 length: 15 amino acids. Germline V gene lookup returns CDR1 KGHSY and CDR2 FQNENV. CDR3 sequence (DNA): TGTGCCAGCAGCCAATATGGAGACTTAAACAATGAGCAGTTCTTC. Encoded protein: CASSQYGDLNNEQFF.

This clone was counted a few times. The V and J genes are TRBV7-9 and TRBJ2-1; 10 bases align to TRBD2. The CDR3 contains 17 residues. CDR1 and CDR2 from the germline V gene are SEHNR and FQNEAQ (reference sequence). The junction had 5 bases not matched to a gene; V was cut back by 1 base and J by 2 bases. CDR3 DNA sequence: TGTGCCAGCAGCTTAGACGAGCGGGGGGGCCCCTACAATGAGCAGTTCTTC. Translated: CASSLDERGGPYNEQFF.

The genes are TRBV6-6 and TRBJ2-7; the D gene is possibly TRBD2 (6 bases). The germline CDR1 and CDR2 sequences are MNHNY and SVGAGI (reference sequence). This CDR3 comprises 15 residues. Trimming cost V 5 bases and J 0 bases, with 14 bases left between them. The CDR3 nucleotides read TGTGCCAGCAGTCCCGGGACTCGGAGCTCCTACGAGCAGTACGTC. As protein: CASSPGTRSSYEQYV.

The chain carries TRBV27 and TRBJ1-2; 8 positions match TRBD1. The CDR3 is 18 residues long. CDR1 is MNHEY, CDR2 SMNVEV, per germline (reference sequence). V lost 2 bases to trimming and J lost 4 bases; unmatched junction nucleotides: 15. The CDR3 nucleotides read TGTGCCAGCAGTTTAATAGGCCAGGGGGCTCGTGTTGCCTATGGCTACACCTTC. It yields the protein CASSLIGQGARVAYGYTF.

This chain's CDR3 is CASAVSGSGNTIYF. CDR3 coding DNA: TGTGCCAGCGCGGTGAGCGGTTCTGGAAACACCATATATTTT. The chain uses TRBV28 and TRBJ1-3; D is unclear. CDR1 is MDHEN and CDR2 is SYDVKM in the germline V gene. Trimming took off 8 bases at V and 1 base at J, with 12 bases between the two ends. The CDR3 totals 14 residues.

The rearrangement uses TRBV21-1 and TRBJ2-1; the table's D call, TRBD2, has no DNA check behind it. TRBV21-1 is a pseudogene. The CDR3 spans 16 residues. In DNA form, the CDR3 reads TGTGCCAGCAGCAAATGTAGGACTAGCGCATACAATGAGCAGTTCTTC. Its protein product is CASSKCRTSAYNEQFF.

The genes are TRBV25-1 and TRBJ1-1; TRBD1 aligns across 9 bases. The length of the CDR3 is 16 residues. Germline CDR1 reads MGHDK; CDR2 reads SYGVNS. Trimming cost V 2 bases and J 6 bases; bases outside gene matches: 10. The CDR3 region has the DNA TGTGCCAGCAGTGAAAGACAGGGGGTCCTACAGGCTGAAGCTTTCTTT. It is translated as CASSERQGVLQAEAFF. The complete variable domain, with remaining parts taken from reference TRBV25-1 and TRBJ1-1, reads EADIYQTPRYLVIGTGKKITLECSQTMGHDKMYWYQQDPGMELHLIHYSYGVNSTEKGDLSSESTVSRIRTEHFPLTLESARPSHTSQYLCASSERQGVLQAEAFFGQGTRLTVV.

The rearrangement uses TRBV9 and TRBJ2-1; 13 nucleotides line up with TRBD2. This CDR3 comprises 15 residues. Germline CDR1 reads SGDLS; CDR2 reads YYNGEE. Unmatched junction bases numbered 6, after V lost 4 bases and J lost 8 bases. CDR3 in amino acids: CASSPRTSGSYEQFF. In DNA form, the CDR3 reads TGTGCCAGCAGCCCCCGGACTAGCGGGAGCTATGAGCAGTTCTTC.

The sample holds one count of this clone. The V call is TRBV7-9, the J call TRBJ1-6, with 10 bases aligning to TRBD1. Unmatched junction bases numbered 5, after V lost 5 bases and J lost 7 bases. The CDR3 is 15 residues long. Germline lookup yields CDR1 SEHNR and CDR2 FQNEAQ (reference sequence). Here the CDR3 reads CASSPAGQGNSPLHF. The CDR3 DNA is TGTGCCAGCAGCCCCGCGGGACAGGGGAATTCACCCCTCCACTTT.

This clone occurred once. The chain couples TRBV9 to TRBJ2-3, with D perhaps matching TRBD1 (5 bases). This CDR3 region has 15 residues. Germline CDR1 is SGDLS and CDR2 is YYNGEE. The V and J ends lost 0 bases and 8 bases respectively, with 16 bases between them. This CDR3 is CASSVAYGALGTQYF. Here the CDR3 DNA reads TGTGCCAGCAGCGTAGCTTATGGGGCGTTGGGTACGCAGTATTTT.

This clone was seen once. The chain recombines TRBV7-2 with TRBJ1-5, with D tentatively TRBD1 (6 bases). The CDR3 is 14 amino acids. Germline CDR1 and CDR2: SGHTA and FQGNSA. V was cut by 5 bases and J by 4 bases, with 12 bases left in between. The CDR3 DNA sequence: TGTGCCAGCAGCAGGACAACAGGGAATCAGCCCCAGCATTTT. This encodes CASSRTTGNQPQHF.

V is TRBV5-1 and J is TRBJ1-1, with 9 nucleotides matching TRBD1. Germline V gene data show CDR1 as SGHRS and CDR2 as YFSETQ. J lost 4 bases, V lost 3 bases, and 7 bases had no gene match. CDR3 length: 15 amino acids. This chain's CDR3 is CASSSSTGGVTEAFF. As DNA, the CDR3 is TGCGCCAGCAGCTCGTCGACAGGGGGAGTCACTGAAGCTTTCTTT.